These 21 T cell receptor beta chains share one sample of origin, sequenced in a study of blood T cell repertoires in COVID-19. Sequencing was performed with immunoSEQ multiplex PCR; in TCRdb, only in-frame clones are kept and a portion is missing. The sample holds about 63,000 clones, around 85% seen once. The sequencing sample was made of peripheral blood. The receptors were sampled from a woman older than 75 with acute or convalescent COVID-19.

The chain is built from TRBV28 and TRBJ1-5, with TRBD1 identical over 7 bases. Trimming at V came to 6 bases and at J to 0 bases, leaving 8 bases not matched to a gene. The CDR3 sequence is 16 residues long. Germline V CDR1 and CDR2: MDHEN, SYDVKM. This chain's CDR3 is CASRTYRGYSNQPQHF. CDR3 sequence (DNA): TGTGCCAGCAGAACCTACAGGGGCTATAGCAATCAGCCCCAGCATTTT.

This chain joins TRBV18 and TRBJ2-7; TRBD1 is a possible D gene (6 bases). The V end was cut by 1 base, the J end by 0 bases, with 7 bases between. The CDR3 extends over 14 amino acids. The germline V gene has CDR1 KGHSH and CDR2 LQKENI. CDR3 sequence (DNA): TGTGCCAGCTCACCACGACAGGACTCCTACGAGCAGTACTTC. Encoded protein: CASSPRQDSYEQYF.

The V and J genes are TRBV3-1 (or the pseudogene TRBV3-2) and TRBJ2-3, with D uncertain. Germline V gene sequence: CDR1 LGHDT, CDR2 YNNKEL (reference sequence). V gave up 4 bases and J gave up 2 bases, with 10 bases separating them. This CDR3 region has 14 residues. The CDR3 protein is CASSPDSNTDTQYF. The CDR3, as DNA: TGTGCCAGCAGCCCTGACTCGAACACAGATACGCAGTATTTT.

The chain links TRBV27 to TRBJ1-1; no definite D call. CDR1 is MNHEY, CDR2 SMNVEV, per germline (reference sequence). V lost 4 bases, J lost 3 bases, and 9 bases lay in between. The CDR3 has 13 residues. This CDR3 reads CASSSRVYTEAFF. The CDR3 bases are TGTGCCAGCAGTTCGCGGGTATACACTGAAGCTTTCTTT.

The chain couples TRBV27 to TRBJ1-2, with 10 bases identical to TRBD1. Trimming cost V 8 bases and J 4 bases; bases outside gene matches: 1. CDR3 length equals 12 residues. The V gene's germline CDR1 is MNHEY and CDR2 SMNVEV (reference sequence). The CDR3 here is CASGTGVYGYTF. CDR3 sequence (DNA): TGTGCCAGCGGGACAGGGGTCTATGGCTACACCTTC.

As DNA, the CDR3 is TGTGCCAGCAGTTACGCGGCTAGCGGAGACACAGATACGCAGTATTTT. Encoded protein: CASSYAASGDTDTQYF. The V call is TRBV6-2 or TRBV6-3, the J call TRBJ2-3, with 7 bases identical to TRBD2. Looked up from germline, CDR1 is MNHEY and CDR2 is SVGEGT. This CDR3 contains 16 residues. With V trimmed by 2 bases and J by 2 bases, 7 bases remained unmatched.

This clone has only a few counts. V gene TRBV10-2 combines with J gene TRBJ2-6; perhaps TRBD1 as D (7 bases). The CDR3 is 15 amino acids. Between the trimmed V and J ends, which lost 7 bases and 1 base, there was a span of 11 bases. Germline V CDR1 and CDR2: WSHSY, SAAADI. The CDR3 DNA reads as TGCGCCAGCACTCAGGGGGGTTCTGGGGCCAACGTCCTGACTTTC. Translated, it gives CASTQGGSGANVLTF.

CDR3 DNA: TGCGCCAGCAGCCCGGATAGCGTCCGCACCTACAATGAGCAGTTCTTC. Translation gives CASSPDSVRTYNEQFF. The chain employs TRBV5-1 and TRBJ2-1; weak D call: TRBD2 (5 bases). The CDR3 spans 16 residues. CDR1 is SGHRS and CDR2 is YFSETQ in the germline V gene. V lost 4 bases and J 2 bases, leaving 16 bases between the germline ends. The entire variable domain, with the rest obtained from reference TRBV5-1 and TRBJ2-1, is as follows: KAGVTQTPRYLIKTRGQQVTLSCSPISGHRSVSWYQQTPGQGLQFLFEYFSETQRNKGNFPGRFSGRQFSNSRSEMNVSTLELGDSALYLCASSPDSVRTYNEQFFGPGTRLTVL.

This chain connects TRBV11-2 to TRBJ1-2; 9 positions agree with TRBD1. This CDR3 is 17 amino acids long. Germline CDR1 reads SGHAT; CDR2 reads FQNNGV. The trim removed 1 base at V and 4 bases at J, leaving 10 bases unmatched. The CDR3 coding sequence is TGTGCCAGCAGCTTAGCCCCCTGGGCGGACAGGGGCTATGGCTACACCTTC. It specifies CASSLAPWADRGYGYTF.

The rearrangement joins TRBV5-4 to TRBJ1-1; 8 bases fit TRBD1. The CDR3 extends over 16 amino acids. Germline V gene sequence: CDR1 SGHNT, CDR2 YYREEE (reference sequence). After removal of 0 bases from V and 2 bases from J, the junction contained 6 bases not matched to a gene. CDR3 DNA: TGTGCCAGCAGCTTGGCGGCTGCAGGGGGCAACACTGAAGCTTTCTTT. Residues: CASSLAAAGGNTEAFF.

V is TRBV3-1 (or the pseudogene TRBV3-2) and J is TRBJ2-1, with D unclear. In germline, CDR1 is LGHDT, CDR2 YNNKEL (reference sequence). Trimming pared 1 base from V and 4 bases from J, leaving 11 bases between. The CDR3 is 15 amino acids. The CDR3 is CASSQGQLAYNEQFF. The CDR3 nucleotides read TGTGCCAGCAGCCAAGGGCAGTTAGCTTACAATGAGCAGTTCTTC.

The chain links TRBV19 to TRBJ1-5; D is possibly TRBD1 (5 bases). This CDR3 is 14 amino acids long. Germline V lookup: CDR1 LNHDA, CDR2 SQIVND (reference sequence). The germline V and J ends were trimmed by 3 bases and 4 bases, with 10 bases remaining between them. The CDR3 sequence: CASSIVRGNQPQHF. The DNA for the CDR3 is TGTGCCAGTAGTATCGTCCGGGGGAATCAGCCCCAGCATTTT.

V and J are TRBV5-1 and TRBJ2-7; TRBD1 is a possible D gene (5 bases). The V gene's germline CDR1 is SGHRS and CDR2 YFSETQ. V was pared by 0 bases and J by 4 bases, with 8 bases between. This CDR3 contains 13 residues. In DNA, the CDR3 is TGCGCCAGCAGCTTGGAGGGGAATTACGAGCAGTACTTC. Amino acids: CASSLEGNYEQYF.

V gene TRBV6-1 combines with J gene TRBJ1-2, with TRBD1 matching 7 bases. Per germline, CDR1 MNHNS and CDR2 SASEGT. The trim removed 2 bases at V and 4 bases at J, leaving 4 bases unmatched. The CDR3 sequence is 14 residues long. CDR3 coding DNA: TGTGCCAGCAGTGAAAGGGGGCTTGGCTATGGCTACACCTTC. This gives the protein CASSERGLGYGYTF.

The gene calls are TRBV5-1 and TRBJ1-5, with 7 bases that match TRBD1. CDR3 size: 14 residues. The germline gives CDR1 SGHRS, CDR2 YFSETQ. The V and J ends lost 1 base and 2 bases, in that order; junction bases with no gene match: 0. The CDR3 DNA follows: TGCGCCAGCAGCTTGACAGGGGGCAATCAGCCCCAGCATTTT. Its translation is CASSLTGGNQPQHF.

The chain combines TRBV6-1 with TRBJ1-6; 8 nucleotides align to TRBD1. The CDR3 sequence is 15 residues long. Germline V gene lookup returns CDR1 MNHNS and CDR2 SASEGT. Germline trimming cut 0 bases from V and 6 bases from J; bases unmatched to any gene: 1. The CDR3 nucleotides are TGTGCCAGCAGTGAAGCCGGGACAGGTAATTCACCCCTCCACTTT. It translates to CASSEAGTGNSPLHF.

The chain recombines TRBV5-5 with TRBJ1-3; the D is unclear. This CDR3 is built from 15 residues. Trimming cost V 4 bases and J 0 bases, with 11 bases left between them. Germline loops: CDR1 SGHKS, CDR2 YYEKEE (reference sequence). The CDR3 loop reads CASSPLDYSGNTIYF. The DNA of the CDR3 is TGTGCCAGCAGCCCACTGGACTACTCTGGAAACACCATATATTTT.

DNA for the CDR3: TGCAGCGTTGTTTGGCTAGCGGTCACAGATACGCAGTATTTT. This sequence encodes CSVVWLAVTDTQYF. This chain connects TRBV29-1 to TRBJ2-3; 7 nucleotides agree with TRBD2. The ends lost 4 bases at V and 2 bases at J; junction bases unmatched: 6. The CDR3 covers 14 residues. The germline CDR1 and CDR2 sequences are SQVTM and ANQGSEA.

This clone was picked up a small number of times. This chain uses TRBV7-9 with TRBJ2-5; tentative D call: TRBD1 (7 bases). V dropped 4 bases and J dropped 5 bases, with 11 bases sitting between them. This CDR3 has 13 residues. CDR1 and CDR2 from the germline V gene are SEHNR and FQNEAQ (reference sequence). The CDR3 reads CASSSTGRETQYF. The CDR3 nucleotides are TGTGCCAGCAGCTCGACAGGGAGGGAGACCCAGTACTTC.

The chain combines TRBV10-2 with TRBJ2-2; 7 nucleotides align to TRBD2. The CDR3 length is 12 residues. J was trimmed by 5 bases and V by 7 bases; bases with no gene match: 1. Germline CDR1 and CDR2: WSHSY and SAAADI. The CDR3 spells CASTGGTGELFF. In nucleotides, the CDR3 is TGCGCCAGCACGGGGGGAACCGGGGAGCTGTTTTTT.

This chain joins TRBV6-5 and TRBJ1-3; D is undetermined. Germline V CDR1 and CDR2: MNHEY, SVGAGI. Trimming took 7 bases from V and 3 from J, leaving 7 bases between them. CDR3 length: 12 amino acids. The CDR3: CASMYSGNTIYF. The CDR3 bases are TGTGCCAGCATGTATAGTGGAAACACCATATATTTT.